Presented here are 16 T cell receptor beta chains from one specimen sequenced in a study of T cell clonotyping in hematopoietic cell transplantation. Measured with immunoSEQ multiplex PCR; TCRdb has only the in-frame clones, and not every one. This repertoire shows 35,000 to 50,000 clones, roughly 96% found once; its top ten account for roughly 0.91%. Sequencing was carried out using peripheral blood mononuclear cells. These TCRs come from a man aged 30-40 years in good health. Some clones in this sample may be carry-over from other donors' samples.

This chain joins TRBV6-1 and TRBJ1-1; D not resolved. Germline V gene lookup returns CDR1 MNHNS and CDR2 SASEGT. The CDR3 is 14 amino acids. The V and J ends lost 6 bases and 2 bases respectively, with 13 bases between them. The CDR3 bases are TGTGCCAGCAGCCTGGAACGGGGAAACACTGAAGCTTTCTTT. It is translated as CASSLERGNTEAFF.

The CDR3 here is CASSYGPNYGYTF. CDR3 coding DNA: TGTGCCAGCAGTTACGGGCCTAACTATGGCTACACCTTC. The chain links TRBV6-5 to TRBJ1-2, with D hard to call. CDR1 and CDR2 from the germline V gene are MNHEY and SVGAGI. This CDR3 contains 13 residues. V gave up 2 bases and J gave up 0 bases, with 4 bases separating them.

This clone was detected once. The rearrangement links TRBV6-1 to TRBJ2-6; TRBD1 might be the D (5 bases). V was clipped by 2 bases and J by 0 bases, with 8 bases between them. This CDR3 has 16 amino acids. Germline values: CDR1 MNHNS, CDR2 SASEGT. The chain's CDR3 is CASSEQGGSGANVLTF. CDR3 nucleotide sequence: TGTGCCAGCAGTGAACAGGGTGGCTCTGGGGCCAACGTCCTGACTTTC.

The V and J genes are TRBV5-6 and TRBJ2-3; 9 bases match TRBD2. J was trimmed by 2 bases and V by 0 bases; bases with no gene match: 13. Per germline, CDR1 SGHDT and CDR2 YYEEEE. The CDR3 consists of 19 residues. The CDR3 region has the DNA TGTGCCAGCAGCTTGGCCGCCCCCCAGACTAGCGGAATCACAGATACGCAGTATTTT. This translates into CASSLAAPQTSGITDTQYF.

In DNA form, the CDR3 reads TGCGCCAGCAGTGAATGGGCGGAGATAAATCAGCCCCAGCATTTT. As protein: CASSEWAEINQPQHF. The rearrangement joins TRBV10-2 to TRBJ1-5; D not resolved. V lost 3 bases and J 4 bases, leaving 13 bases between the germline ends. CDR3 length: 15 amino acids. CDR1 WSHSY and CDR2 SAAADI come from the germline V gene.

The rearrangement joins TRBV6-6 to TRBJ1-1; D call uncertain. The CDR3 totals 12 residues. The germline V gene encodes CDR1 MNHNY and CDR2 SVGAGI (reference sequence). V gave up 5 bases and J gave up 9 bases, with 13 bases separating them. This CDR3 reads CASSTERYKAFF. The CDR3 DNA is TGTGCCAGCAGTACGGAAAGATATAAAGCTTTCTTT.

This clone was observed a handful of times. The chain couples TRBV7-9 to TRBJ1-2; 7 bases map to TRBD1. Trimming at V came to 5 bases and at J to 7 bases, leaving 4 bases not matched to a gene. This CDR3 region has 12 residues. Looked up from germline, CDR1 is SEHNR and CDR2 is FQNEAQ (reference sequence). The CDR3 sequence is CASSGTAGGYTF. CDR3 sequence (DNA): TGTGCCAGCAGCGGGACAGCGGGTGGCTACACCTTC. The full variable domain, completed using reference TRBV7-9 and TRBJ1-2, is DTGVSQNPRHKITKRGQNVTFRCDPISEHNRLYWYRQTLGQGPEFLTYFQNEAQLEKSRLLSDRFSAERPKGSFSTLEIQRTEQGDSAMYLCASSGTAGGYTFGSGTRLTVV.

The rearrangement joins TRBV6-1 to TRBJ1-1; D ambiguous. Germline assignment: CDR1 MNHNS and CDR2 SASEGT. The CDR3 is made up of 13 amino acids. Trimming took off 0 bases at V and 3 bases at J, with 5 bases between the two ends. The CDR3 bases are TGTGCCAGCAGTGAAGCTGAGTACACTGAAGCTTTCTTT. It yields the protein CASSEAEYTEAFF.

The chain links TRBV5-1 to TRBJ2-7; unclear D gene. The CDR3 consists of 17 residues. Trimming shortened V by 3 bases and J by 1 base, and 20 bases separated the two germline ends. The germline CDR1 and CDR2 sequences are SGHRS and YFSETQ. The chain's CDR3 is CASSSHQTQLYSYEQYF. The CDR3 region has the DNA TGCGCCAGCAGCTCCCACCAGACTCAACTATATTCCTACGAGCAGTACTTC.

The chain employs TRBV27 and TRBJ2-6; 8 bases agree with TRBD1. The CDR3 extends over 16 amino acids. The J segment lost 2 bases and the V segment lost 8 bases, leaving 8 bases of the junction unmatched. Germline CDR1 and CDR2: MNHEY and SMNVEV (reference sequence). Here the CDR3 reads CASRAAGGAGANVLTF. The CDR3 DNA follows: TGTGCCAGCCGCGCAGCAGGGGGCGCTGGGGCCAACGTCCTGACTTTC.

This chain uses TRBV4-2 with TRBJ1-5, with a weak D call TRBD1 (5 bases). The ends were cut back, 2 bases at V and 1 base at J, with 18 bases in the middle. CDR1 and CDR2 from the germline V gene are LGHNA and YNFKEQ. CDR3 size: 18 residues. The CDR3 DNA sequence: TGTGCCAGCAGCCAAACCGGTTGGGGCCATGAGAGCAATCAGCCCCAGCATTTT. It is translated as CASSQTGWGHESNQPQHF.

In this sample, this clone turned up a few times. The chain couples TRBV6-1 to TRBJ1-1; 7 bases are shared with TRBD1. V dropped 6 bases and J dropped 3; count of bases not matched to a gene: 10. Germline V gene sequence: CDR1 MNHNS, CDR2 SASEGT. The CDR3 sequence is 15 residues long. CDR3 coding DNA: TGTGCCAGCAGGCCGGACGGGACAGTGTACACTGAAGCTTTCTTT. It translates to CASRPDGTVYTEAFF.

The rearrangement links TRBV28 to TRBJ1-5; D not certain. Trimming removed 7 bases at V and 0 bases at J, with 10 bases between. Germline CDR1 MDHEN, CDR2 SYDVKM. The CDR3 covers 14 residues. The CDR3 DNA reads TGTGCCAGCACGACGGGGTATAGCAATCAGCCCCAGCATTTT. It is translated as CASTTGYSNQPQHF. Full variable domain (rest looked up from reference TRBV28 and TRBJ1-5): DVKVTQSSRYLVKRTGEKVFLECVQDMDHENMFWYRQDPGLGLRLIYFSYDVKMKEKGDIPEGYSVSREKKERFSLILESASTNQTSMYLCASTTGYSNQPQHFGDGTRLSIL.

This rearrangement joins TRBV27 to TRBJ1-5, with D perhaps matching TRBD1 (6 bases). The germline V gene encodes CDR1 MNHEY and CDR2 SMNVEV (reference sequence). CDR3 size: 15 residues. V was cut by 7 bases and J by 0 bases, with 13 bases left in between. The CDR3 DNA sequence: TGTGCCAGCAAGTCCGACAGGACTAGCAATCAGCCCCAGCATTTT. Its protein is CASKSDRTSNQPQHF.

The gene calls are TRBV6-1 and TRBJ1-1; D uncertain. The CDR3 covers 13 residues. Trimming cost V 10 bases and J 2 bases, with 14 bases left between them. The V gene's germline CDR1 is MNHNS and CDR2 SASEGT. CDR3: CATSPFHNTEAFF. As DNA, the CDR3 is TGTGCCACCTCCCCATTTCATAACACTGAAGCTTTCTTT.

The CDR3 loop is CASSEEASTYEQYF. The DNA for the CDR3 is TGTGCCAGCAGTGAGGAGGCTAGCACCTACGAGCAGTACTTC. This rearrangement joins TRBV6-1 to TRBJ2-7; maybe TRBD2 (5 bases). CDR3 size: 14 residues. CDR1 is MNHNS, CDR2 SASEGT, per germline. The ends were cut back, 3 bases at V and 2 bases at J, with 11 bases in the middle.